These 25 T cell receptor beta chains were all obtained from the same sample, sequenced in a study of blood T cells in healthy people across ages. Alongside a J-beta primer mix, a sample-barcoded 5' primer served in a second PCR lasting about 7 to 12 cycles. TCRdb itself ran the 5' RACE reads through MiXCR, one entry per CDR3 protein. The profile shows 600,000 to 1,000,000 distinct CDR3 sequences, 25% of them singletons. These records were also assigned to another study, of T cells of mothers and their children.

Input material: blood. The source of these receptors is a boy between 10 and 17 years old in good health.

In regard to this clonotype: At one of its ends the junction is not consistent with the germline gene, which may arise from a read error. The chain is built from TRBV12-3 or TRBV12-4 and TRBJ1-2, with D perhaps matching TRBD1 (5 bases). The CDR3 has 14 residues. The CDR3 is CASSLQGVGYRYTF. In DNA, the CDR3 is TGTGCCAGCAGTTTACAGGGAGTTGGCTATCGCTACACCTTC.

This clonotype was recorded a few times. V and J are TRBV6-2 or TRBV6-3 and TRBJ2-2, with D unclear. CDR3 length: 14 amino acids. Germline CDR1 reads MNHEY; CDR2 reads SVGEGT. Between the trimmed V and J ends, which lost 4 bases and 0 bases, there was a span of 6 bases. CDR3 in amino acids: CASSSIPNTGELFF. The CDR3 DNA reads TGTGCCAGCAGTTCTATTCCGAACACCGGGGAGCTGTTTTTT.

This clonotype was recorded a few times. For the CDR3, the DNA is TGTGCCAGCAGCCAAGATAGTATATCCGGGGAGCTGTTTTTT. Translated, it gives CASSQDSISGELFF. The genes are TRBV14 and TRBJ2-2; no clear D. The CDR3 is 14 amino acids. Trimming shortened V by 0 bases and J by 6 bases, and 8 bases separated the two germline ends. In germline, CDR1 is SGHDN, CDR2 FVKESK.

This clonotype has just a few counts. The chain couples TRBV7-2 to TRBJ2-5; D might be TRBD1 (5 bases). The CDR3 is 14 amino acids. CDR1 and CDR2 (germline): SGHTA, FQGNSA. V dropped 5 bases and J dropped 3 bases, with 13 bases sitting between them. The CDR3, as DNA: TGTGCCAGCAGCCTAAGGAGCAGGGAAGAGACCCAGTACTTC. Protein: CASSLRSREETQYF.

The chain carries TRBV7-2 and TRBJ2-6; no clear D gene. Germline V lookup: CDR1 SGHTA, CDR2 FQGNSA. This CDR3 is built from 15 residues. Trimming removed 5 bases from V and 2 bases from J, with 10 bases in between. This CDR3 reads CASSLLQPGANVLTF. Here the CDR3 DNA reads TGTGCCAGCAGCCTTTTACAGCCTGGGGCCAACGTCCTGACTTTC.

This clonotype was recorded a few times. The chain links TRBV29-1 to TRBJ2-4, with 7 positions matching TRBD2. V dropped 6 bases and J dropped 3; count of bases not matched to a gene: 2. Germline V lookup: CDR1 SQVTM, CDR2 ANQGSEA. The CDR3 sequence is 12 residues long. The CDR3 DNA reads TGCAGCGTCTGGGAGGGCAAAAACATTCAGTACTTC. Residues: CSVWEGKNIQYF.

This clonotype appeared a few times. The chain is built from TRBV30 and TRBJ2-6, with 9 bases that match TRBD1. With 1 base clipped from V and 4 bases from J, the junction kept 11 bases outside the gene matches. Germline assignment: CDR1 GTSNPN and CDR2 SVGIG (reference sequence). The CDR3 has 18 residues. CDR3 sequence (DNA): TGTGCCTGGAGTGACGGGACATGGGACAGGGCCGGGGCCAACGTCCTGACTTTC. Its translation is CAWSDGTWDRAGANVLTF.

V is TRBV28 and J is TRBJ2-5; D may be TRBD1 (6 bases). Trimming removed 5 bases from V and 1 base from J, with 20 bases in between. The germline CDR1 and CDR2 sequences are MDHEN and SYDVKM. This CDR3 has 17 amino acids. The CDR3 reads CASSPLGTRVSQETQYF. In DNA, the CDR3 is TGTGCCAGCAGTCCGCTTGGGACAAGGGTTTCCCAAGAGACCCAGTACTTC.

In this sample, this clonotype turned up a few times. The chain recombines TRBV29-1 with TRBJ2-2; TRBD1 is a possible D gene (6 bases). The germline V gene encodes CDR1 SQVTM and CDR2 ANQGSEA. The CDR3 covers 15 residues. V gave up 7 bases and J gave up 1 base, with 16 bases separating them. The CDR3 sequence: CSAKGHRGNTGELFF. The DNA for the CDR3 is TGCAGCGCTAAGGGACACCGCGGGAACACCGGGGAGCTGTTTTTT.

There are a few counts of this clonotype. V and J are TRBV5-1 and TRBJ2-5; D is undetermined. The last part of the DNA fits TRBJ2-7 better; the J call may be wrong. CDR3 size: 14 residues. Germline V gene sequence: CDR1 SGHRS, CDR2 YFSETQ. The CDR3 sequence: CASSLALGLYEQYF. The DNA of the CDR3 is TGCGCCAGCAGCTTGGCGCTGGGTCTCTACGAGCAGTACTTC.

Only one count was recorded for this clonotype. The V and J genes are TRBV13 and TRBJ1-3, with D possibly being TRBD1 (5 bases). The CDR3 contains 18 residues. Germline V gives CDR1 PRHDT, CDR2 FYEKMQ (reference sequence). V shed 5 bases and J shed 0 bases, with 20 bases lying between them. The chain's CDR3 is CASSPTGIGVSSGNTIYF. The CDR3 bases are TGTGCCAGCAGCCCAACTGGTATAGGGGTTTCCTCTGGAAACACCATATATTTT.

This clonotype was seen at least ten times. The chain couples TRBV20-1 to TRBJ2-5; D might be TRBD1 (6 bases). CDR3 length: 12 amino acids. CDR1 is DFQATT, CDR2 SNEGSKA, per germline (reference sequence). Trimming shortened V by 6 bases and J by 7 bases, and 15 bases separated the two germline ends. The CDR3 coding sequence is TGCAGTGCCCCGCGGACAGAGGGGACCCAGTACTTC. Amino acids: CSAPRTEGTQYF.

V usage is TRBV4-3 and J usage is TRBJ2-1, with D tentatively TRBD1 (5 bases). Germline CDR1 and CDR2: LGHNA and YSLEER. The CDR3 length is 15 residues. V dropped 0 bases and J dropped 8 bases, with 14 bases sitting between them. CDR3 sequence (DNA): TGCGCCAGCAGCCAAGAGCAGGGAATACGCGATGAGCAGTTCTTC. Translated, it gives CASSQEQGIRDEQFF.

The V gene is TRBV20-1, the J gene TRBJ2-1; D might be TRBD1 or TRBD2, each matching 5 bases. Per the germline V gene, CDR1 is DFQATT and CDR2 is SNEGSKA (reference sequence). There are 13 residues in the CDR3. V lost 3 bases and J 4 bases, leaving 10 bases between the germline ends. CDR3 residues: CSASRGDYNEQFF. The CDR3 coding sequence is TGCAGTGCTAGTAGAGGGGATTACAATGAGCAGTTCTTC.

In its sample, this clonotype was seen a few times. The chain couples TRBV4-3 to TRBJ2-2; 8 positions match TRBD2. Germline CDR1 LGHNA, CDR2 YSLEER. CDR3 length: 18 residues. V trimming: 1 base; J trimming: 0 bases; junction bases outside the gene matches: 7. In DNA, the CDR3 is TGCGCCAGCAGCCAAGTAAAACTAGCGGAACCGAACACCGGGGAGCTGTTTTTT. Protein: CASSQVKLAEPNTGELFF.

The V call is TRBV20-1, the J call TRBJ2-5; D possibly uses TRBD1 or TRBD2 (5 bases each). Germline CDR1 and CDR2: DFQATT and SNEGSKA (reference sequence). The CDR3 is 15 residues long. The CDR3 sequence is CSQASTMGPQETQYF. The CDR3 DNA sequence: TGCAGCCAAGCTTCGACGATGGGACCACAAGAGACCCAGTACTTC.

The V call is TRBV19, the J call TRBJ2-7, with 10 nucleotides matching TRBD1. V gave up 5 bases and J gave up 4 bases; unmatched junction bases: 5. Germline V gene sequence: CDR1 LNHDA, CDR2 SQIVND (reference sequence). CDR3 length equals 14 residues. CDR3 loop: CASSGGQGSYEQYF. The CDR3 nucleotides are TGTGCCAGTAGTGGGGGACAGGGGTCTTACGAGCAGTACTTC.

This clonotype turned up a few times. This chain uses TRBV20-1 with TRBJ2-4, with D perhaps matching TRBD1 (5 bases). The CDR3 contains 15 residues. The V and J ends lost 3 bases and 0 bases respectively, with 12 bases between them. Germline V CDR1 and CDR2: DFQATT, SNEGSKA (reference sequence). The CDR3 DNA sequence: TGCAGTGCTAGTCTGACAGAACTAGCCAAAAACATTCAGTACTTC. It yields the protein CSASLTELAKNIQYF.

This clonotype has more than one count but fewer than ten. The chain uses TRBV28 and TRBJ1-2; D ambiguous. Trimming took off 7 bases at V and 3 bases at J, with 12 bases between the two ends. This CDR3 is 13 amino acids long. Germline-derived CDR1 and CDR2 are MDHEN and SYDVKM. The CDR3 here is CASKRRRDYGYTF. The CDR3 bases are TGTGCCAGCAAACGTAGACGGGACTATGGCTACACCTTC.

This clonotype has only a few counts. The genes are TRBV3-1 and TRBJ2-5; D not resolved. V shed 3 bases and J shed 3 bases, with 5 bases lying between them. This CDR3 is 12 amino acids long. Germline CDR1 LGHDT, CDR2 YNNKEL (reference sequence). The CDR3 loop reads CASSQAKETQYF. In DNA form, the CDR3 reads TGTGCCAGCAGCCAGGCCAAAGAGACCCAGTACTTC.

This clonotype was found a few times. The chain uses TRBV7-6 and TRBJ2-5, with D hard to call. There are 14 residues in the CDR3. CDR1 SGHVS and CDR2 FNYEAQ come from the germline V gene. Trimming shortened V by 1 base and J by 0 bases, and 6 bases separated the two germline ends. In DNA, the CDR3 is TGTGCCAGCAGCTTAGAGCTGTACCAAGAGACCCAGTACTTC. This codes for CASSLELYQETQYF.

This clonotype was picked up a small number of times. The rearrangement links TRBV24-1 to TRBJ2-5; D is possibly TRBD1 (5 bases). This CDR3 is 11 amino acids long. V was pared by 3 bases and J by 7 bases, with 5 bases between. In germline, CDR1 is KGHDR, CDR2 SFDVKD. The CDR3 region has the DNA TGTGCCACCAGTGATAGGGGGACCCAGTACTTC. It is translated as CATSDRGTQYF.

The chain joins TRBV11-2 to TRBJ2-1, with a tentative D call TRBD1 (6 bases). Germline loops: CDR1 SGHAT, CDR2 FQNNGV. V shed 2 bases and J shed 4 bases, with 18 bases lying between them. The CDR3 length is 17 residues. DNA for the CDR3: TGTGCCAGCAGCTTACAGTCCGACAGGCGAAGGTACAATGAGCAGTTCTTC. It yields the protein CASSLQSDRRRYNEQFF. The complete variable domain, with remaining parts taken from reference TRBV11-2 and TRBJ2-1, reads EAGVAQSPRYKIIEKRQSVAFWCNPISGHATLYWYQQILGQGPKLLIQFQNNGVVDDSQLPKDRFSAERLKGVDSTLKIQPAKLEDSAVYLCASSLQSDRRRYNEQFFGPGTRLTVL.

The chain links TRBV5-5 to TRBJ2-1; no firm D call. There are 15 residues in the CDR3. CDR1 and CDR2 (germline): SGHKS, YYEKEE (reference sequence). V shed 4 bases and J shed 4 bases, with 15 bases lying between them. The DNA for the CDR3 is TGTGCCAGCAGCGGTCACTTGGGGTTATACAATGAGCAGTTCTTC. Protein: CASSGHLGLYNEQFF.

The rearrangement links TRBV7-3 to TRBJ2-1; 11 positions match TRBD2. Trimming cost V 6 bases and J 4 bases; bases outside gene matches: 11. The germline V gene encodes CDR1 SGHTA and CDR2 FQGTGA. The CDR3 totals 17 residues. The CDR3 reads CASSSVAGGLGYNEQFF. CDR3 sequence (DNA): TGTGCCAGCAGTTCGGTAGCGGGGGGGCTAGGGTACAATGAGCAGTTCTTC.